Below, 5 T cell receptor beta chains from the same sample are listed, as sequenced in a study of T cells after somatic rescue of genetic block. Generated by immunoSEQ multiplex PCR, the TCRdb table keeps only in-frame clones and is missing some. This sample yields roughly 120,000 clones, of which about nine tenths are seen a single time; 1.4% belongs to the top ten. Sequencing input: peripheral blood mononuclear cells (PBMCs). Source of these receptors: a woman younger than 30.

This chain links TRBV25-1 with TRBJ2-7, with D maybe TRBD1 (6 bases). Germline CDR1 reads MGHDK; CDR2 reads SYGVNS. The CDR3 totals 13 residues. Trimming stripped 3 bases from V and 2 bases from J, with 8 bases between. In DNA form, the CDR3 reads TGTGCCAGCAGTGATACAGGGACCTACGAGCAGTACTTC. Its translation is CASSDTGTYEQYF.

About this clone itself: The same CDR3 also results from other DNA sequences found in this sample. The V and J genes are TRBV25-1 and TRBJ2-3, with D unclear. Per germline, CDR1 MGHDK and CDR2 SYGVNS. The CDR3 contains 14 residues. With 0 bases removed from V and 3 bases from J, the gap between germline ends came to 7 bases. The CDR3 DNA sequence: TGTGCCAGCAGTGAATATAGTTTAACAGATACGCAGTATTTT. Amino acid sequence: CASSEYSLTDTQYF. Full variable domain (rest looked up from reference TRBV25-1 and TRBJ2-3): EADIYQTPRYLVIGTGKKITLECSQTMGHDKMYWYQQDPGMELHLIHYSYGVNSTEKGDLSSESTVSRIRTEHFPLTLESARPSHTSQYLCASSEYSLTDTQYFGPGTRLTVL.

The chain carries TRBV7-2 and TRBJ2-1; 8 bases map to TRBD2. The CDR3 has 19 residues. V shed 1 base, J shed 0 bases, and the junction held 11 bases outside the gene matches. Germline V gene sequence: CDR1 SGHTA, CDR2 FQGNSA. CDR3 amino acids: CASSLVTGAGGSSYNEQFF. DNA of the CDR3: TGTGCCAGCAGCTTAGTGACGGGGGCGGGAGGAAGCTCCTACAATGAGCAGTTCTTC.

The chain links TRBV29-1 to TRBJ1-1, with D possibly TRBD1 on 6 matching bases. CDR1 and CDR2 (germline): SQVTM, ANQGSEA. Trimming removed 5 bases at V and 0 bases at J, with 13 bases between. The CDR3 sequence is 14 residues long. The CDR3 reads CSVLPGALNTEAFF. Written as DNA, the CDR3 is TGCAGCGTTCTTCCAGGGGCCTTGAACACTGAAGCTTTCTTT.

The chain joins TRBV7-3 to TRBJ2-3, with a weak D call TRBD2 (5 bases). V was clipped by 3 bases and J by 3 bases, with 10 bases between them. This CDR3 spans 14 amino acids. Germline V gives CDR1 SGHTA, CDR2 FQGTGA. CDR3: CASSFVGGTDTQYF. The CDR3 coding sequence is TGTGCCAGCAGCTTTGTTGGAGGAACAGATACGCAGTATTTT.